Each of the 3 T cell receptor beta chains below was sequenced from the same sample in a study of blood T cell repertoires in COVID-19. Sequencing used immunoSEQ multiplex PCR; TCRdb keeps in-frame clones, though not all of them. The data contain about 300,000 clones, just under 90% of them singletons. Material for sequencing was peripheral blood. These receptors originate from a woman in her forties or fifties with COVID-19, enrolled during active disease.

V gene TRBV3-1 (or the pseudogene TRBV3-2) combines with J gene TRBJ1-4, with a weak D call TRBD1 (5 bases). CDR3 length: 14 residues. Germline loops: CDR1 LGHDT, CDR2 YNNKEL (reference sequence). The V gene lost 5 bases and the J gene lost 0 bases, with 7 bases spanning the gap. The CDR3 sequence is CASSTRATNEKLFF. The CDR3 bases are TGTGCCAGCAGCACCAGGGCAACTAATGAAAAACTGTTTTTT.

The gene calls are TRBV4-3 and TRBJ2-1; 12 bases match TRBD2. The CDR3 consists of 17 residues. V was clipped by 0 bases and J by 8 bases; unmatched bases: 8. CDR1 and CDR2 from the germline V gene are LGHNA and YSLEER. This CDR3 is CASSQDFLLAGGDEQFF. For the CDR3, the DNA is TGCGCCAGCAGCCAAGACTTCTTGCTAGCGGGGGGGGATGAGCAGTTCTTC.

This chain connects TRBV28 to TRBJ1-5, with 9 bases aligning to TRBD1. The germline V gene encodes CDR1 MDHEN and CDR2 SYDVKM. V trimming: 3 bases; J trimming: 2 bases; junction bases outside the gene matches: 14. CDR3 length: 19 residues. CDR3 nucleotides: TGTGCCAGCAGTTTGGGGACAGGGATTGGGGTATGGGGCAATCAGCCCCAGCATTTT. Translating it yields CASSLGTGIGVWGNQPQHF.